These T cell receptor beta chains were read from a single sample in a study of CXCR3-negative and CXCR3-positive naive CD8 T cells. No DNA is given; TCRdb re-called the 5' RACE reads and lists each CDR3 protein once. The listing records tens of thousands of distinct CDR3 sequences. Sequenced material: naive CXCR3- CD8+ T cells from blood. The source of these receptors is a human donor in good health. Some clones in this sample may be carry-over from other donors' samples. Each CDR3 is given with its conserved first and last residue. Clone size is stated in some rows and not others, as once, few, many or a class when expanded.

CDR3 length | J gene | V gene | clone size | CDR3 protein
13 | TRBJ2-2 | TRBV12-3/TRBV12-4 | . | CASSLTVTGELFF
14 | TRBJ1-2 | TRBV30 | . | CAWGGTGPNYGYTF
13 | TRBJ2-1 | TRBV13 | . | CASSARGPNEQFF
17 | TRBJ2-7 | TRBV28 | . | CASSPPGKRESPYEQYF
15 | TRBJ2-2 | TRBV7-6 | medium-sized | CASSLAGGGHGELFF
14 | TRBJ2-1 | TRBV5-1 | . | CASSFLAGSNEQFF
15 | TRBJ2-7 | TRBV12-3/TRBV12-4 | . | CASSSGTSGSYEQYF
13 | TRBJ2-1 | TRBV28 | . | CASSGTDYNEQFF
15 | TRBJ1-1 | TRBV28 | . | CASSSRGQGNTEAFF
16 | TRBJ1-4 | TRBV7-9 | . | CASSLSLGGPNEKLFF
13 | TRBJ1-1 | TRBV12-3/TRBV12-4 | . | CASTARLNTEAFF
14 | TRBJ1-5 | TRBV25-1 | . | CASSELDSNQPQHF
15 | TRBJ2-7 | TRBV23-1 | . | CASSQTTGGRYEQYF
16 | TRBJ2-1 | TRBV5-1 | . | CASSYQRQGDYNEQFF
14 | TRBJ2-3 | TRBV3-1 | . | CASSPGGEADTQYF
16 | TRBJ2-3 | TRBV27 | . | CASSFSLSGVPDTQYF
15 | TRBJ2-3 | TRBV29-1 | . | CSVTGTGLSTDTQYF
15 | TRBJ2-7 | TRBV28 | . | CASSYYPSRGNEQYF
13 | TRBJ2-1 | TRBV5-1 | . | CASRQTGRDEQFF
11 | TRBJ1-1 | TRBV29-1 | . | CSVQRATEAFF
16 | TRBJ1-6 | TRBV28 | . | CASSLGTGDHNSPLHF
16 | TRBJ2-4 | TRBV11-1 | . | CASSSEVQGRNDIQYF